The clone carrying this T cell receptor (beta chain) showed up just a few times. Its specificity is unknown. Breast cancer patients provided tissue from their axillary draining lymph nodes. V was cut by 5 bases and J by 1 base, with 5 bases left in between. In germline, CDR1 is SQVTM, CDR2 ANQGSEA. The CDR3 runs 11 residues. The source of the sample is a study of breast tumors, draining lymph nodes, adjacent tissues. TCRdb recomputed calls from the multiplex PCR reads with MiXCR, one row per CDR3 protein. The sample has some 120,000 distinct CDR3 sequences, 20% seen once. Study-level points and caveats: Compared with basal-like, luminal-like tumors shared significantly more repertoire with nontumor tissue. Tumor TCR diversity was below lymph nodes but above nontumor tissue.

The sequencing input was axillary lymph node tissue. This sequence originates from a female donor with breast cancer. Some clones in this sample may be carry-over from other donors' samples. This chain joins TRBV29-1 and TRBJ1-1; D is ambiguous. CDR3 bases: TGCAGCGTTAGACGGAACACTGAAGCTTTCTTT. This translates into CSVRRNTEAFF.